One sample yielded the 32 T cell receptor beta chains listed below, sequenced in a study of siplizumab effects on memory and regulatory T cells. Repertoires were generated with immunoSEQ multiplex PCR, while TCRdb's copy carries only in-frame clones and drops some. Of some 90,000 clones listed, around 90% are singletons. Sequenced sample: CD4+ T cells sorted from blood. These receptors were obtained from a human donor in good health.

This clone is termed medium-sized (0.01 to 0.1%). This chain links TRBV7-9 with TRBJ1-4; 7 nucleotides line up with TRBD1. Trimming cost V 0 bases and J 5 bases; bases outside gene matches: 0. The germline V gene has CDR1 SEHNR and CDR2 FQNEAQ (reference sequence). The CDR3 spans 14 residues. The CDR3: CASSLAGQNEKLFF. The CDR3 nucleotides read TGTGCCAGCAGCTTAGCGGGACAGAATGAAAAACTGTTTTTT.

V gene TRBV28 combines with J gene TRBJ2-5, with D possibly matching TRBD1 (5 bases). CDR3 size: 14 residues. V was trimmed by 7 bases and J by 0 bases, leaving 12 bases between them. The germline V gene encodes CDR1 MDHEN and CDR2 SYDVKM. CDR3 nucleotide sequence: TGTGCCAGCAAAAAGGACAAAAACCAAGAGACCCAGTACTTC. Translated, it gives CASKKDKNQETQYF. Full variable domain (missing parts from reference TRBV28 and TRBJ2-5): DVKVTQSSRYLVKRTGEKVFLECVQDMDHENMFWYRQDPGLGLRLIYFSYDVKMKEKGDIPEGYSVSREKKERFSLILESASTNQTSMYLCASKKDKNQETQYFGPGTRLLVL.

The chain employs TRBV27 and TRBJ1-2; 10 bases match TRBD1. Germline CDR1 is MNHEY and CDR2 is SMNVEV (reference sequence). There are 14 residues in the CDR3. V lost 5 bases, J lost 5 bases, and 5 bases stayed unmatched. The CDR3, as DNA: TGTGCCAGCAGTGCCGACAGGGGGCGTTATGGCTACACCTTC. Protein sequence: CASSADRGRYGYTF.

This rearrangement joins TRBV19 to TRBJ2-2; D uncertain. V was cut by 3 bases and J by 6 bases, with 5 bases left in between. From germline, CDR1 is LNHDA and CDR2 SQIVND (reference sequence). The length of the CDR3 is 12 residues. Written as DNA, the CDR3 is TGTGCCAGTAGTATTAACGCCGGGGAGCTGTTTTTT. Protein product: CASSINAGELFF.

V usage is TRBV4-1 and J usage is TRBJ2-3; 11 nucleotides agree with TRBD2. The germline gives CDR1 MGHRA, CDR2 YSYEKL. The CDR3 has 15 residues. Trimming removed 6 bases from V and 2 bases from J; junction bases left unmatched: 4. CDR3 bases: TGCGCCAGCAGGAAGACTAGCGGGGTCACAGATACGCAGTATTTT. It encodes CASRKTSGVTDTQYF.

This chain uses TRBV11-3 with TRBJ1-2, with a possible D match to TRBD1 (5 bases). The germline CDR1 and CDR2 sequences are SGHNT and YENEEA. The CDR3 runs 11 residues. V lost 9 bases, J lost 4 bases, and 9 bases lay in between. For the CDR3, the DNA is TGTGCCAGTACGGACACCTATGGCTACACCTTC. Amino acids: CASTDTYGYTF.

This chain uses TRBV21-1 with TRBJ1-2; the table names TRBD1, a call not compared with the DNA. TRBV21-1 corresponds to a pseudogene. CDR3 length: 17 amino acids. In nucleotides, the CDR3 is TGTGCCAGCAGCCCCAACCAAAGCGAGACCCAGGGGAATGGCTACACCTTC. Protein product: CASSPNQSETQGNGYTF.

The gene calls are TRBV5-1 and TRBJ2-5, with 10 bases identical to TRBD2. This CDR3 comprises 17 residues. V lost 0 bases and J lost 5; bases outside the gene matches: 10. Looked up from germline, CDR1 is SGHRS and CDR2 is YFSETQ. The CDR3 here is CASSLGSSGRTGETQYF. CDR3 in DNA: TGCGCCAGCAGCTTGGGTTCTAGCGGGAGAACCGGCGAGACCCAGTACTTC.

CDR3 nucleotides: TGTGCCAGCAGTGCGATGACAGGGTTGAGTGCGCAGTATTTT. Amino acids: CASSAMTGLSAQYF. The chain uses TRBV6-6 and TRBJ2-3, with TRBD1 identical over 7 bases. V shed 5 bases, J shed 10 bases, and the junction held 12 bases outside the gene matches. The CDR3 extends over 14 amino acids. From germline, CDR1 is MNHNY and CDR2 SVGAGI (reference sequence).

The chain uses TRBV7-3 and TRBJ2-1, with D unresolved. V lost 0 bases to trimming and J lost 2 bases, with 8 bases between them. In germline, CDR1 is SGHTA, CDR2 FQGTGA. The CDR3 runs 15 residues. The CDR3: CASSLTGTPYNEQFF. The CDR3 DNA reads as TGTGCCAGCAGCTTAACCGGTACTCCCTACAATGAGCAGTTCTTC.

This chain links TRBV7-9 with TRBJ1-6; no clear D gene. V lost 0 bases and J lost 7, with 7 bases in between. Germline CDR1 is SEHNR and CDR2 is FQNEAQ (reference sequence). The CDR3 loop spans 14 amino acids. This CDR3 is CASSLAQSNSPLHF. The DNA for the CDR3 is TGTGCCAGCAGCTTAGCCCAATCAAATTCACCCCTCCACTTT.

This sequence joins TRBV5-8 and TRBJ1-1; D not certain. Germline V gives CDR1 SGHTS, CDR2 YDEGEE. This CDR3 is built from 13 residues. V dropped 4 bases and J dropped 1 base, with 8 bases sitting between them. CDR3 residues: CASSLQSNTEAFF. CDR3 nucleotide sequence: TGTGCCAGCAGCCTCCAATCGAACACTGAAGCTTTCTTT.

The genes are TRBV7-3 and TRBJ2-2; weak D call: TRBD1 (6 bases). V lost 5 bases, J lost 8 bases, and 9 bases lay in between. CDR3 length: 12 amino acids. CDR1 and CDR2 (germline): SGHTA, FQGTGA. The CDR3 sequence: CASSPGTGELFF. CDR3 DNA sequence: TGTGCCAGCAGCCCCGGGACAGGGGAGCTGTTTTTT.

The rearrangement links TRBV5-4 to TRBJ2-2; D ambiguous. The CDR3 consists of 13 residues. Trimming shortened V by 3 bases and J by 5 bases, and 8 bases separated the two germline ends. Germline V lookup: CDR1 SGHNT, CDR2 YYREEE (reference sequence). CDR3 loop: CASSSSWTGELFF. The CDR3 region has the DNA TGTGCCAGCAGCTCTTCTTGGACCGGGGAGCTGTTTTTT. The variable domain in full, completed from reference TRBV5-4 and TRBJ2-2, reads ETGVTQSPTHLIKTRGQQVTLRCSSQSGHNTVSWYQQALGQGPQFIFQYYREEENGRGNFPPRFSGLQFPNYSSELNVNALELDDSALYLCASSSSWTGELFFGEGSRLTVL.

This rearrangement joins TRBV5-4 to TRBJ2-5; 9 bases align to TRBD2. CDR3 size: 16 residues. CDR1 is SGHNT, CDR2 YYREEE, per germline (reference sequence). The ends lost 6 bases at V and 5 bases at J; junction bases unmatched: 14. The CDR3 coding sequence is TGTGCCAGCAACACCGGCGGGGGGGCAGGATTGGAGACCCAGTACTTC. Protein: CASNTGGGAGLETQYF.

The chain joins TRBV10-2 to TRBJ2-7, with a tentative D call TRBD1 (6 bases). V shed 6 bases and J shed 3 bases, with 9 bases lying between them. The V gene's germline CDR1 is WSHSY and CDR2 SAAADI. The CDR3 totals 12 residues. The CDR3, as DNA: TGCGCCAGCAGGCCGGACAGCTACGAGCAGTACTTC. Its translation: CASRPDSYEQYF.

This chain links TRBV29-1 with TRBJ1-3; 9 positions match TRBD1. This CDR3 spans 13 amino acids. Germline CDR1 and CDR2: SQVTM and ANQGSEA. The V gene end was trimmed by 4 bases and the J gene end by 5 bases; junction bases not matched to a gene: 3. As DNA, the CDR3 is TGCAGCGTTGGGGACAGGGCGAGAAACACCATATATTTT. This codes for CSVGDRARNTIYF.

The CDR3 DNA is TGCGCCAGCAGCCAAGGGGACACCATGCGCTCCTACGAGCAGTACTTC. This encodes CASSQGDTMRSYEQYF. The genes are TRBV4-1 and TRBJ2-7; the D gene is possibly TRBD1 (6 bases). The germline gives CDR1 MGHRA, CDR2 YSYEKL. This CDR3 comprises 16 residues. Trimming left V 1 base short and J 0 bases short, with 13 bases between.

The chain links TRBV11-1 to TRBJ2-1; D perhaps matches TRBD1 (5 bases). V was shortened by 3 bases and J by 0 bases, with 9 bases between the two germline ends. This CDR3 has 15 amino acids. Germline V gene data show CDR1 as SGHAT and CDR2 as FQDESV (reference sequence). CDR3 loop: CASSFSTGSYNEQFF. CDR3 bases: TGTGCCAGCAGCTTTTCCACAGGCTCCTACAATGAGCAGTTCTTC.

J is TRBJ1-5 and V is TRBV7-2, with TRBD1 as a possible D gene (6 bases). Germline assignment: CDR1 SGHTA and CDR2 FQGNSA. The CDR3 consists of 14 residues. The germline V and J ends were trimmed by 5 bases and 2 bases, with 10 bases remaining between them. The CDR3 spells CASSVQGRNQPQHF. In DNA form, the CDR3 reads TGTGCCAGCAGCGTACAGGGCCGCAATCAGCCCCAGCATTTT.

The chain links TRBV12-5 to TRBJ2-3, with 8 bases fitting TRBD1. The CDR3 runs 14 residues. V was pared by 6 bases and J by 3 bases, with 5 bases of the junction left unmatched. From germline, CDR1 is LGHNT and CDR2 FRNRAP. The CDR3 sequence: CASGRGQGTDTQYF. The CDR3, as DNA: TGTGCTAGTGGCCGTGGACAGGGAACAGATACGCAGTATTTT.

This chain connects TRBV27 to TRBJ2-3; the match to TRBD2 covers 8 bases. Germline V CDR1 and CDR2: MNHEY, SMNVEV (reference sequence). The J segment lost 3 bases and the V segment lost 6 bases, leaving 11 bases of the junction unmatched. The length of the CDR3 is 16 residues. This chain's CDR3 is CASSPQREKLTDTQYF. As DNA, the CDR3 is TGTGCCAGCAGCCCTCAGCGGGAGAAATTGACAGATACGCAGTATTTT.

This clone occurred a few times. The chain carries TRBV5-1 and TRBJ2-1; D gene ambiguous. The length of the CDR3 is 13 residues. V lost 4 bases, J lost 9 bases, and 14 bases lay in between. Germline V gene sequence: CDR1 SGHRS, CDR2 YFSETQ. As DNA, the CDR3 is TGCGCCAGCAGCCTTCCTACGTTAAGTGAGCAGTTCTTC. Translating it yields CASSLPTLSEQFF.

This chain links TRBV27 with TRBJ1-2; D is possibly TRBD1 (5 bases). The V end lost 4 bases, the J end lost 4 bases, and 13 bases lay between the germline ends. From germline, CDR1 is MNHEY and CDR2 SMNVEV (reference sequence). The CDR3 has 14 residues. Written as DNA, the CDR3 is TGTGCCAGCAGTTCTTCCGGGACGGTCTATGGCTACACCTTC. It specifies CASSSSGTVYGYTF.

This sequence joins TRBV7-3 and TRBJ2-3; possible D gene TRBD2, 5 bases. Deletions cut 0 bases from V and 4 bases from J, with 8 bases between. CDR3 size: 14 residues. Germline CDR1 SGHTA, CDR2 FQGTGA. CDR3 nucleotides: TGTGCCAGCAGCTTAACAAGCGGAGCAGATACGCAGTATTTT. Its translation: CASSLTSGADTQYF.

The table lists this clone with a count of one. The CDR3: CASSPSWGYYGYTF. CDR3 nucleotide sequence: TGTGCCAGCAGTCCAAGTTGGGGATACTATGGCTACACCTTC. The rearrangement links TRBV27 to TRBJ1-2; D is unresolved. V was trimmed by 5 bases and J by 3 bases, leaving 13 bases between them. This CDR3 comprises 14 residues. The V gene's germline CDR1 is MNHEY and CDR2 SMNVEV (reference sequence).

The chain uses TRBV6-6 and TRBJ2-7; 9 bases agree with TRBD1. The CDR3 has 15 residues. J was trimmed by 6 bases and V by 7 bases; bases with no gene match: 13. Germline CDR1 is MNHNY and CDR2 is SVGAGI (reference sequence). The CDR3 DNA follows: TGTGCCAGCAAACCCCCCGGACAGGGGTGGATCGAGCAGTACTTC. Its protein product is CASKPPGQGWIEQYF.

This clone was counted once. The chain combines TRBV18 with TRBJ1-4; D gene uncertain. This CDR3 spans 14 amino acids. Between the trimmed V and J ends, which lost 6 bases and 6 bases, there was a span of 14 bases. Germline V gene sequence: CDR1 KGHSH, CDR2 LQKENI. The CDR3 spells CASSSAHRDEKLFF. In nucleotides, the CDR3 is TGTGCCAGCTCTTCGGCTCATAGGGATGAAAAACTGTTTTTT.

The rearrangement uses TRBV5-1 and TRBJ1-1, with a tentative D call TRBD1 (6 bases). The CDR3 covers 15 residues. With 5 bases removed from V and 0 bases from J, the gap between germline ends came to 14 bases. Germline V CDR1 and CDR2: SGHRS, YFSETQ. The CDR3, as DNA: TGCGCCAGCAGGATGGGACACTCCATGAACACTGAAGCTTTCTTT. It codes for CASRMGHSMNTEAFF. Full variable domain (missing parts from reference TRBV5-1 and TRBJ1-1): KAGVTQTPRYLIKTRGQQVTLSCSPISGHRSVSWYQQTPGQGLQFLFEYFSETQRNKGNFPGRFSGRQFSNSRSEMNVSTLELGDSALYLCASRMGHSMNTEAFFGQGTRLTVV.

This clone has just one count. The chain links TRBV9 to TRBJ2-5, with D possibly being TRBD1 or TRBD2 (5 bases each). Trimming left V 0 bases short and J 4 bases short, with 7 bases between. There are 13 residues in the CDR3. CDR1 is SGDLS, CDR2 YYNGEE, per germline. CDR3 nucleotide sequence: TGTGCCAGCAGCGTAGGTGGGGGAGAGACCCAGTACTTC. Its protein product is CASSVGGGETQYF.

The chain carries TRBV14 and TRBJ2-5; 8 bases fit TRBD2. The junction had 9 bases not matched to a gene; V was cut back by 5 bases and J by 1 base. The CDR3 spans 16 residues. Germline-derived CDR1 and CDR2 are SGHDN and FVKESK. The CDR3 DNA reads TGTGCCAGCAGCTCCAGGATAGCGGGGCCCCAAGAGACCCAGTACTTC. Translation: CASSSRIAGPQETQYF.

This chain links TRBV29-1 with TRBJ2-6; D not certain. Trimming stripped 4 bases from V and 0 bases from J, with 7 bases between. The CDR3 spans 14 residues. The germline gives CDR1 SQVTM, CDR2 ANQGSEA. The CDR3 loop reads CSVVLSSGANVLTF. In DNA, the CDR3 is TGCAGCGTTGTTTTAAGCTCTGGGGCCAACGTCCTGACTTTC.